The 32 T cell receptor beta chains below were found in one sample sequenced in a study of regulatory dendritic cells for organ transplantation. The repertoire was sequenced with immunoSEQ multiplex PCR; TCRdb's copy has only in-frame clones and lacks some. The sample includes some 29,000 clones, about four fifths of them seen just once. The sample taken for sequencing was naive CD4+ T cells from blood. Specified subset: CD45RA+ naive T cells. These receptors came from a human donor in good health.

This clone was detected only once. The chain joins TRBV10-1 to TRBJ2-7, with TRBD2 as a possible D gene (7 bases). The germline CDR1 and CDR2 sequences are WNHNN and SYGVQD (reference sequence). The CDR3 has 13 amino acids. V lost 2 bases, J lost 9 bases, and 14 bases lay in between. In DNA, the CDR3 is TGCGCCAGCAGTGAGGGGGGGGGCGCGGTGCAGTACTTC. Residues: CASSEGGGAVQYF.

This sequence joins TRBV7-9 and TRBJ1-1; D possibly corresponds to TRBD1 (6 bases). The CDR3 extends over 17 amino acids. Trimming took 0 bases from V and 3 from J, leaving 17 bases between them. Germline loops: CDR1 SEHNR, CDR2 FQNEAQ (reference sequence). The CDR3 loop reads CASSLASRAPGDTEAFF. DNA for the CDR3: TGTGCCAGCAGCTTAGCGTCCCGGGCCCCAGGGGACACTGAAGCTTTCTTT.

This chain links TRBV2 with TRBJ2-5; 7 bases map to TRBD1. The J segment lost 2 bases and the V segment lost 6 bases, leaving 12 bases of the junction unmatched. The CDR3 runs 16 residues. The germline V gene has CDR1 SNHLY and CDR2 FYNNEI. The CDR3 here is CASRWTGGTLQETQYF. CDR3 DNA sequence: TGTGCCAGCAGGTGGACAGGCGGAACTTTACAAGAGACCCAGTACTTC.

In its sample, this clone was seen a few times. This chain connects TRBV7-9 to TRBJ2-7, with D unclear. CDR3 length: 11 amino acids. CDR1 is SEHNR, CDR2 FQNEAQ, per germline (reference sequence). The V and J ends lost 1 base and 7 bases respectively, with 5 bases between them. DNA of the CDR3: TGTGCCAGCAGCTTAGGGCGGGAGCAGTACTTC. This encodes CASSLGREQYF.

This clone appeared a single time. The chain couples TRBV5-1 to TRBJ2-1, with 7 positions matching TRBD2. V dropped 4 bases and J dropped 5; count of bases not matched to a gene: 9. CDR3 length equals 15 residues. The germline V gene encodes CDR1 SGHRS and CDR2 YFSETQ. The CDR3 loop is CASSLRGERNNEQFF. CDR3 DNA: TGCGCCAGCAGCCTCCGGGGGGAGAGGAACAATGAGCAGTTCTTC.

This clone turned up a few times. The chain is built from TRBV13 and TRBJ1-2; 7 bases line up with TRBD1. The CDR3 consists of 13 residues. Germline V lookup: CDR1 PRHDT, CDR2 FYEKMQ (reference sequence). V dropped 5 bases and J dropped 8; count of bases not matched to a gene: 8. CDR3 sequence (DNA): TGTGCCAGCAGCCCACAGGGGCGGATAGGCTACACCTTC. Translation: CASSPQGRIGYTF.

The chain joins TRBV18 to TRBJ1-4, with 9 bases fitting TRBD1. The germline V gene encodes CDR1 KGHSH and CDR2 LQKENI. The V gene end was trimmed by 3 bases and the J gene end by 8 bases; junction bases not matched to a gene: 7. The CDR3 covers 15 residues. The CDR3 region is CASSPGQGLGEKLFF. The CDR3 DNA is TGTGCCAGCTCACCTGGACAGGGGTTGGGAGAAAAACTGTTTTTT.

The chain employs TRBV5-6 and TRBJ1-1; D is unresolved. CDR1 SGHDT and CDR2 YYEEEE come from the germline V gene. V was pared by 1 base and J by 8 bases, with 6 bases between. The CDR3 loop spans 11 amino acids. CDR3 residues: CASSLYSEAFF. CDR3 DNA: TGTGCCAGCAGCTTGTACTCCGAAGCTTTCTTT.

This clone was counted once. Compared with germline, one end of the junction differs, possibly owing to a read error. This rearrangement joins TRBV7-2 to TRBJ2-7; D may be TRBD2 (6 bases). The CDR3 runs 13 residues. Germline CDR1 and CDR2: SGHTA and FQGNSA. The CDR3 DNA reads as TGTGCCAGCAGCTTAAAGATCTGGGCGGGGTCCCCCTTC. Its protein product is CASSLKIWAGSPF.

This clone has only one observation. The genes are TRBV10-3 and TRBJ2-1; possible D gene TRBD2, 5 bases. Germline CDR1 is ENHRY and CDR2 is SYGVKD. This CDR3 is built from 16 residues. With 4 bases removed from V and 3 bases from J, the gap between germline ends came to 16 bases. The CDR3 DNA reads TGTGCCATCAGTGGGCTAGCTGCCTTTGGCTACAATGAGCAGTTCTTC. This codes for CAISGLAAFGYNEQFF.

The V and J genes are TRBV7-2 and TRBJ1-4; maybe TRBD1 (5 bases). With 2 bases removed from V and 8 bases from J, the gap between germline ends came to 12 bases. This CDR3 comprises 14 residues. Germline V gene data show CDR1 as SGHTA and CDR2 as FQGNSA. CDR3 nucleotide sequence: TGTGCCAGCAGCTTAAGGCAGGGAGGGGAAAAACTGTTTTTT. Translated, it gives CASSLRQGGEKLFF.

The CDR3 region has the DNA TGTGCCAGCAGCCTGGGGGACGGGACAGGGTACGGGGTTGAAGCTTTCTTT. This encodes CASSLGDGTGYGVEAFF. The rearrangement uses TRBV9 and TRBJ1-1; the match to TRBD1 covers 9 bases. The V and J ends lost 4 bases and 7 bases, in that order; junction bases with no gene match: 17. Germline CDR1 is SGDLS and CDR2 is YYNGEE. CDR3 length equals 17 residues.

In this sample, this clone turned up once. This chain connects TRBV6-5 to TRBJ1-2; D possibly corresponds to TRBD1 (5 bases). This CDR3 is built from 14 residues. Germline V gene sequence: CDR1 MNHEY, CDR2 SVGAGI. V was shortened by 2 bases and J by 0 bases, with 7 bases between the two germline ends. CDR3 nucleotides: TGTGCCAGCAGTTACGCAGGGCCTAACTATGGCTACACCTTC. Translated, it gives CASSYAGPNYGYTF.

J is TRBJ2-1 and V is TRBV7-3, with 9 bases fitting TRBD1. The CDR3 length is 15 residues. Per the germline V gene, CDR1 is SGHTA and CDR2 is FQGTGA. Losses at the gene ends were 1 base for V and 4 bases for J; bases not matched to a gene: 2. As DNA, the CDR3 is TGTGCCAGCAGCTTAAACAGGGGGCCATACAATGAGCAGTTCTTC. Protein sequence: CASSLNRGPYNEQFF.

This rearrangement joins TRBV9 to TRBJ1-2; D is undetermined. Germline V CDR1 and CDR2: SGDLS, YYNGEE. V was cut by 3 bases and J by 2 bases, with 11 bases left in between. The CDR3 contains 14 residues. This CDR3 reads CASSGVTRNYGYTF. The DNA for the CDR3 is TGTGCCAGCAGCGGGGTGACAAGGAACTATGGCTACACCTTC.

The J gene is TRBJ2-7, the V gene TRBV5-1, with TRBD1 matching over 10 bases. The CDR3 is made up of 15 amino acids. V lost 3 bases, J lost 6 bases, and 9 bases stayed unmatched. The germline CDR1 and CDR2 sequences are SGHRS and YFSETQ. CDR3 in DNA: TGCGCCAGCAGCTGGGGACAGGGGAGTAATAGCGAGCAGTACTTC. As protein: CASSWGQGSNSEQYF.

This chain uses TRBV28 with TRBJ1-2; D may be TRBD1 (5 bases). CDR3 length: 16 amino acids. Germline CDR1 and CDR2: MDHEN and SYDVKM. V gave up 4 bases and J gave up 5 bases, with 20 bases separating them. The CDR3 sequence is CASSSPRSGGEYGYTF. The CDR3 DNA is TGTGCCAGCAGTTCGCCCCGATCGGGGGGAGAGTATGGCTACACCTTC.

V is TRBV5-8 and J is TRBJ1-5, with D unresolved. This CDR3 comprises 14 residues. Trimming cost V 6 bases and J 1 base, with 11 bases left between them. Germline values: CDR1 SGHTS, CDR2 YDEGEE. The CDR3 here is CASTWGGSNQPQHF. Written as DNA, the CDR3 is TGTGCCAGCACCTGGGGAGGGAGCAATCAGCCCCAGCATTTT.

The rearrangement joins TRBV28 to TRBJ2-5; TRBD1 aligns across 9 bases. V lost 6 bases to trimming and J lost 2 bases; unmatched junction nucleotides: 7. The length of the CDR3 is 15 residues. The germline gives CDR1 MDHEN, CDR2 SYDVKM. CDR3 coding DNA: TGTGCCAGCAGGACCGGGACAGGGAGGCAAGAGACCCAGTACTTC. Residues: CASRTGTGRQETQYF.

V usage is TRBV19 and J usage is TRBJ1-4, with D maybe TRBD1 (5 bases). CDR1 and CDR2 (germline): LNHDA, SQIVND (reference sequence). CDR3 length: 16 amino acids. Trimming removed 3 bases at V and 10 bases at J, with 21 bases between. Here the CDR3 reads CASSIERWGDPGKLFF. CDR3 sequence (DNA): TGTGCCAGTAGTATTGAGCGGTGGGGGGACCCCGGAAAACTGTTTTTT.

A few counts support this clone. This chain uses TRBV4-1 with TRBJ1-2; unclear D gene. This CDR3 region has 14 residues. Trimming cost V 0 bases and J 4 bases, with 9 bases left between them. From germline, CDR1 is MGHRA and CDR2 YSYEKL. In DNA, the CDR3 is TGCGCCAGCAGCCAAGATACGGTAATCTATGGCTACACCTTC. It encodes CASSQDTVIYGYTF.

The chain combines TRBV5-5 with TRBJ1-6; TRBD1 matches at 10 bases. CDR3 size: 16 residues. V lost 0 bases to trimming and J lost 6 bases; unmatched junction nucleotides: 3. The V gene's germline CDR1 is SGHKS and CDR2 YYEKEE (reference sequence). The CDR3 protein is CASSLGQGAGNSPLHF. The CDR3 nucleotides are TGTGCCAGCAGCTTGGGACAGGGGGCCGGTAATTCACCCCTCCACTTT.

J is TRBJ2-7 and V is TRBV18; 8 positions match TRBD1. Germline V CDR1 and CDR2: KGHSH, LQKENI. With V trimmed by 0 bases and J by 6 bases, 10 bases remained unmatched. The CDR3 consists of 16 residues. The chain's CDR3 is CASSPPPRTGSGEQYF. For the CDR3, the DNA is TGTGCCAGCTCACCACCCCCTAGGACAGGGTCGGGCGAGCAGTACTTC.

This clone was seen once. V gene TRBV27 combines with J gene TRBJ1-1; the D gene is possibly TRBD1 (6 bases). This CDR3 is built from 15 residues. Germline CDR1 and CDR2: MNHEY and SMNVEV (reference sequence). Deletions cut 5 bases from V and 4 bases from J, with 17 bases between. CDR3 protein: CASSSQGSESTEAFF. DNA for the CDR3: TGTGCCAGCAGTAGTCAGGGGTCCGAGAGCACTGAAGCTTTCTTT.

The rearrangement uses TRBV4-1 and TRBJ2-5; a weak D match, TRBD1 (6 bases). CDR1 and CDR2 from the germline V gene are MGHRA and YSYEKL. The CDR3 has 14 amino acids. Deletions cut 1 base from V and 1 base from J, with 7 bases between. The CDR3 DNA is TGCGCCAGCAGCCAAGGACAGGTCCAAGAGACCCAGTACTTC. This encodes CASSQGQVQETQYF.

As to this clone: Other DNA sequences in this specimen translate into the identical CDR3. The V gene is TRBV19, the J gene TRBJ1-2; TRBD1 matches 7 bases. The V gene end was trimmed by 5 bases and the J gene end by 0 bases; junction bases not matched to a gene: 15. The CDR3 is made up of 18 amino acids. Germline CDR1 reads LNHDA; CDR2 reads SQIVND (reference sequence). The CDR3, as DNA: TGTGCCAGTAGTGTCGCCTCCCCGGACAGGCTTACTAACTATGGCTACACCTTC. Translated, it gives CASSVASPDRLTNYGYTF.

This clone was observed a few times. V is TRBV6-1 and J is TRBJ2-7; D might be TRBD1 (6 bases). The CDR3 covers 13 residues. Looked up from germline, CDR1 is MNHNS and CDR2 is SASEGT. The V gene lost 3 bases and the J gene lost 3 bases, with 9 bases spanning the gap. CDR3 in DNA: TGTGCCAGCAGTGATCGAGGGGGCTACGAGCAGTACTTC. The encoded protein is CASSDRGGYEQYF.

V is TRBV7-2 and J is TRBJ2-1, with D possibly matching TRBD1 (5 bases). Trimming cost V 3 bases and J 15 bases, with 18 bases left between them. The germline V gene encodes CDR1 SGHTA and CDR2 FQGNSA. CDR3 length: 13 amino acids. CDR3 in amino acids: CASSFRQSPIPFF. In nucleotides, the CDR3 is TGTGCCAGCAGCTTCAGACAGTCACCTATTCCGTTCTTC.

This clone appeared a single time. Here the CDR3 DNA reads TGTGCCAGCAGGATGACTAGCGGGGGCCGACGGGGAGATACGCAGTATTTT. Translated, it gives CASRMTSGGRRGDTQYF. This chain uses TRBV2 with TRBJ2-3; 12 positions agree with TRBD2. V dropped 6 bases and J dropped 5; count of bases not matched to a gene: 12. Germline loops: CDR1 SNHLY, CDR2 FYNNEI. The CDR3 contains 17 residues.

This clone came up a few times. The chain carries TRBV19 and TRBJ1-2; TRBD1 agrees at 8 bases. CDR3 length equals 15 residues. V was pared by 5 bases and J by 1 base, with 6 bases of the junction left unmatched. The V gene's germline CDR1 is LNHDA and CDR2 SQIVND (reference sequence). The CDR3 region has the DNA TGTGCCAGTAGTTTATGGACAGGGAATAACTATGGCTACACCTTC. It translates to CASSLWTGNNYGYTF. Together with reference TRBV19 and TRBJ1-2, the CDR3 gives the full variable domain: DGGITQSPKYLFRKEGQNVTLSCEQNLNHDAMYWYRQDPGQGLRLIYYSQIVNDFQKGDIAEGYSVSREKKESFPLTVTSAQKNPTAFYLCASSLWTGNNYGYTFGSGTRLTVV.

The rearrangement links TRBV5-6 to TRBJ1-1; 7 bases align to TRBD1. CDR1 and CDR2 (germline): SGHDT, YYEEEE. The ends lost 3 bases at V and 2 bases at J; junction bases unmatched: 1. The CDR3 length is 13 residues. CDR3 region: CASSYRGNTEAFF. CDR3 bases: TGTGCCAGCAGCTACAGGGGAAACACTGAAGCTTTCTTT.

This chain joins TRBV10-3 and TRBJ2-7; the match to TRBD1 covers 9 bases. Germline V gives CDR1 ENHRY, CDR2 SYGVKD. The junction had 5 bases not matched to a gene; V was cut back by 6 bases and J by 5 bases. The CDR3 loop spans 13 amino acids. CDR3 in DNA: TGTGCCATCAGACAGGGGGCGGAAGACGAGCAGTACTTC. Amino acid sequence: CAIRQGAEDEQYF.